This T cell receptor (beta chain) was identified in a study of tumor and adjacent non-tumor tissue in lung cancer. Three rounds of nested PCR, following a modified ARM-PCR protocol, produced the TCRbeta library. Each CDR3 protein gets one entry after TCRdb re-called the multiplex PCR reads with MiXCR. The data hold about 200,000 distinct CDR3 sequences, with 71% observed a single time. RNA was extracted from bulk tissue without any cell sorting. Trimming took off 7 bases at V and 0 bases at J, with 16 bases between the two ends. Germline V gene data show CDR1 as MNHEY and CDR2 as SVGAGI. This CDR3 contains 16 residues.

Sequenced: lung tumor tissue. The chain links TRBV6-5 to TRBJ1-5; D is undetermined. The clonotype comes from a man between 60 and 75 years old with non-small cell lung cancer. The CDR3 DNA follows: TGTGCCAGCAATCCTTGGGCCGAATATAGCAATCAGCCCCAGCATTTT. This translates into CASNPWAEYSNQPQHF.